The sequence of this TCR beta chain was determined in a study of cytomegalovirus exposure and HLA in healthy donors. The wider study: The use of the same platform for the roughly 130 validation repertoires and the roughly 630 first-cohort repertoires was reported by a later analysis.

As concerns this clone: What it binds is not known.

Separate from the 666-subject first cohort, the 120-subject validation cohort was the one that the donors belonged to. The study's findings and limits: The authors enumerated some 160 TCR beta chains as linked to cytomegalovirus. In vitro checks showed that a few CMV-associated chains really do target CMV antigens.

The germline V gene encodes CDR1 SGHNT and CDR2 YYREEE (reference sequence). This CDR3 has 16 amino acids. With 0 bases removed from V and 0 bases from J, the gap between germline ends came to 13 bases. Assay used: immunoSEQ multiplex PCR; TCRdb lists only in-frame clones, some missing. This table has roughly 180,000 clones, about nine tenths appearing once. The chain employs TRBV5-4 and TRBJ2-7; no clear D gene. The sequencing input was PBMCs. The origin of this receptor is a man younger than 45 in good health and CMV-seropositive. The CDR3 protein is CASSLDGPGVSYEQYF. The CDR3 nucleotides read TGTGCCAGCAGCTTGGATGGTCCAGGCGTCTCCTACGAGCAGTACTTC.